This is a list of T cell receptor beta chains from one sample in a study of radiotherapy plus CTLA-4 blockade in lung cancer. The data were produced by immunoSEQ multiplex PCR, yet TCRdb's version contains in-frame clones alone and is incomplete. The sample holds 35,000 to 50,000 clones; roughly 76% are singletons and the top ten take approximately 3.3%. The input for sequencing was peripheral blood, taken from a patient treated with radiotherapy plus ipilimumab. Receptors were obtained from a human donor with non-small cell lung cancer who had a complete response to radiotherapy plus ipilimumab. Each CDR3 is given without its conserved first and last residue. A D gene is named only where the DNA matches it firmly.

d_call	v_call	cdr3_aa
TRBD1	TRBV19	ASSKGTGHRELF
TRBD1	TRBV15	ATSSVLGGSYGYT
-	TRBV19	ASSISAGPYQETQY
TRBD1	TRBV30	AWSPGTGGQPQH
-	TRBV7-9	ASSDPTGPNSPLH
-	TRBV28	ASSLTSQAKPQH
-	TRBV18	ASSLRENSNSPLH
-	TRBV5-6	ASSGTRGSPYEQY
-	TRBV18	ASSPLGGDNEQY
-	TRBV18	ASSPRDFQETQY
-	TRBV30	AWSQNYNEQF
-	TRBV6-1	ATTFSGATEAF
-	TRBV7-9	ASSLVGQGEQY
-	TRBV18	ASSPQHRIRNEKLF
-	TRBV5-1	ASSSEGTGTDTQY
TRBD1	TRBV27	ASRSSGQGGEQY
TRBD1	TRBV28	ASSPGDSRLGTGGYT
-	TRBV6-1	ASCRGGGTTEAF
-	TRBV28	ASRPRTAKSETQY
-	TRBV7-9	ASSLRTDYGYT
TRBD1	TRBV5-6	ASSQRTGAGNQPQH
-	TRBV25-1	ASSDFSSQIGGYT